One and the same sample provided the 2 T cell receptor beta chains below, sequenced in a study of blood T cells in healthy people across ages. Alongside a J-beta primer mix, a sample-barcoded 5' primer served in a second PCR lasting 7 to 11 cycles. TCRdb itself ran the 5' RACE reads through MiXCR, one entry per CDR3 protein. Of about a million distinct CDR3 sequences in the sample, roughly 48% were seen once. Material: blood. These receptors originate from a man aged 25 to 40 in good health.

This chain uses TRBV28 with TRBJ2-1; D is tentatively TRBD1 or TRBD2 (5 bases each). Germline loops: CDR1 MDHEN, CDR2 SYDVKM. The V gene lost 3 bases and the J gene lost 6 bases, with 15 bases spanning the gap. The CDR3 is 15 amino acids. The CDR3 DNA sequence: TGTGCCAGCAGTTTGCCGAGGGACGGCTCCAATGAGCAGTTCTTC. This sequence encodes CASSLPRDGSNEQFF.

V and J are TRBV25-1 and TRBJ2-5; 7 nucleotides line up with TRBD1. V shed 4 bases, J shed 4 bases, and the junction held 3 bases outside the gene matches. Germline CDR1 reads MGHDK; CDR2 reads SYGVNS. The CDR3 is 13 amino acids. CDR3 bases: TGTGCCAGCAGTGGACAGGGTGGAGAGACCCAGTACTTC. Translating gives CASSGQGGETQYF.